Below, 23 T cell receptor beta chains from the same sample are listed, as sequenced in a study of beta chain features in type 1 diabetes. The study reverse transcribed the entire isolated RNA, so it sequenced expressed TCRB transcripts. Some clones are missing from TCRdb's copy, which holds only in-frame ones; the method was immunoSEQ multiplex PCR. The data show 130,000 or so clones, approximately 9.8% seen once. The sample comprised central memory CD4+ T cells from blood. These receptor sequences come from a woman aged 35 to 49 in good health.

J is TRBJ2-5 and V is TRBV2, with TRBD1 identical over 12 bases. This CDR3 spans 14 amino acids. The ends lost 6 bases at V and 14 bases at J; junction bases unmatched: 13. Germline loops: CDR1 SNHLY, CDR2 FYNNEI. This CDR3 is CASRAGTGGTRYYF. The DNA of the CDR3 is TGTGCCAGCAGGGCCGGGACAGGGGGCACTAGGTATTACTTC.

The V call is TRBV29-1, the J call TRBJ1-2; 8 nucleotides match TRBD1. This CDR3 is built from 11 residues. V was pared by 7 bases and J by 8 bases, with 6 bases of the junction left unmatched. Germline CDR1 reads SQVTM; CDR2 reads ANQGSEA. The CDR3 region has the DNA TGCAGCGCGGACAGGGTGCGCGGCTACACCTTC. Translation: CSADRVRGYTF.

On this clone: As the CDR3 is not closed by the conserved phenylalanine or tryptophan, this likely results from a read error. The chain couples TRBV6-5 to TRBJ2-4; D gene ambiguous. The CDR3 is made up of 14 amino acids. Germline loops: CDR1 MNHEY, CDR2 SVGAGI. Trimming stripped 6 bases from V and 8 bases from J, with 17 bases between. Written as DNA, the CDR3 is TGTGCCAGCAGGCGCTCCCCTTTTAAGGACATTCAGTACTCC. It specifies CASRRSPFKDIQYS.

J is TRBJ1-4 and V is TRBV5-1; TRBD1 matches 8 bases. The junction had 3 bases not matched to a gene; V was cut back by 4 bases and J by 4 bases. The germline V gene has CDR1 SGHRS and CDR2 YFSETQ. The CDR3 runs to 14 residues. CDR3 region: CASSRTGNNEKLFF. DNA of the CDR3: TGCGCCAGCAGCCGGACAGGGAATAATGAAAAACTGTTTTTT.

This clone was recorded many times. V usage is TRBV14 and J usage is TRBJ1-6, with TRBD1 matching over 7 bases. The CDR3 consists of 16 residues. With V trimmed by 1 base and J by 7 bases, 7 bases remained unmatched. Germline V gives CDR1 SGHDN, CDR2 FVKESK. In nucleotides, the CDR3 is TGTGCCAGCAGCCAAGCTGGGAAGGGGGCGAATTCACCCCTCCACTTT. This codes for CASSQAGKGANSPLHF.

The chain combines TRBV10-1 with TRBJ2-1; TRBD1 might be the D (6 bases). The CDR3 spans 13 residues. Germline lookup yields CDR1 WNHNN and CDR2 SYGVQD (reference sequence). V gave up 6 bases and J gave up 16 bases, with 22 bases separating them. CDR3 DNA sequence: TGCGCCAGCAGCCTTTATGAACAGGGAACCCCCTTCTTC. It encodes CASSLYEQGTPFF.

V is TRBV7-2 and J is TRBJ2-7; TRBD2 agrees at 7 bases. The length of the CDR3 is 15 residues. Unmatched junction bases numbered 9, after V lost 4 bases and J lost 3 bases. CDR1 and CDR2 (germline): SGHTA, FQGNSA. The CDR3 DNA follows: TGTGCCAGCAGCTCTAGCGGTAACCCAAGCTACGAGCAGTACTTC. Protein: CASSSSGNPSYEQYF.

J is TRBJ2-1 and V is TRBV19; tentative D call: TRBD2 (5 bases). Trimming shortened V by 5 bases and J by 2 bases, and 13 bases separated the two germline ends. Germline-derived CDR1 and CDR2 are LNHDA and SQIVND (reference sequence). This CDR3 region has 15 residues. DNA for the CDR3: TGTGCCAGTAGTCCTAAAGCGGAAACCTACAATGAGCAGTTCTTC. Its protein is CASSPKAETYNEQFF. The full variable domain, with the rest looked up from reference TRBV19 and TRBJ2-1, is DGGITQSPKYLFRKEGQNVTLSCEQNLNHDAMYWYRQDPGQGLRLIYYSQIVNDFQKGDIAEGYSVSREKKESFPLTVTSAQKNPTAFYLCASSPKAETYNEQFFGPGTRLTVL.

This clone was recorded a few times. This chain links TRBV19 with TRBJ2-1; D gene ambiguous. V was trimmed by 5 bases and J by 6 bases, leaving 20 bases between them. The CDR3 contains 16 residues. Germline lookup yields CDR1 LNHDA and CDR2 SQIVND (reference sequence). The CDR3 nucleotides read TGTGCCAGTAGTCCCACCCAAACCGCGCATGGCAATGAGCAGTTCTTC. This sequence encodes CASSPTQTAHGNEQFF.

This clone was counted between two and nine times. The V gene is TRBV6-1, the J gene TRBJ1-2, with 9 bases that match TRBD1. The CDR3 contains 14 residues. Trimming took 5 bases from V and 4 from J; bases not matched to a gene: 5. Looked up from germline, CDR1 is MNHNS and CDR2 is SASEGT. Here the CDR3 DNA reads TGTGCCAGCAGTTCCGGGACAGGGCCCTATGGCTACACCTTC. Translated, it gives CASSSGTGPYGYTF.

The V and J genes are TRBV27 and TRBJ1-2; D not certain. The CDR3 runs 14 residues. V shed 1 base and J shed 2 bases, with 8 bases lying between them. CDR1 and CDR2 (germline): MNHEY, SMNVEV (reference sequence). CDR3 sequence: CASSLWGGNYGYTF. In DNA form, the CDR3 reads TGTGCCAGCAGTTTATGGGGAGGGAACTATGGCTACACCTTC.

This clone has more than one count but fewer than ten. The chain combines TRBV27 with TRBJ1-4; 10 positions match TRBD1. The CDR3 loop spans 15 amino acids. The ends lost 5 bases at V and 5 bases at J; junction bases unmatched: 5. Germline assignment: CDR1 MNHEY and CDR2 SMNVEV (reference sequence). As DNA, the CDR3 is TGTGCCAGCAGTCCAAGGACAGGGGGGAATGAAAAACTGTTTTTT. Residues: CASSPRTGGNEKLFF.

The table lists this clone with a few counts. This CDR3 reads CASSGVAVNTEAFF. CDR3 in DNA: TGTGCCAGCAGCGGGGTAGCGGTAAACACTGAAGCTTTCTTT. This rearrangement joins TRBV7-9 to TRBJ1-1; D gene unclear. The CDR3 has 14 residues. Germline values: CDR1 SEHNR, CDR2 FQNEAQ (reference sequence). The V end lost 5 bases, the J end lost 2 bases, and 12 bases lay between the germline ends.

The rearrangement joins TRBV6-5 to TRBJ2-7; D remains unclear. Germline CDR1 and CDR2: MNHEY and SVGAGI. The CDR3 loop spans 13 amino acids. The ends were cut back, 5 bases at V and 3 bases at J, with 11 bases in the middle. The CDR3 protein is CASSENGGYEQYF. The CDR3 nucleotides read TGTGCCAGCAGTGAAAACGGCGGCTACGAGCAGTACTTC.

This clone was observed a few times. CDR3 bases: TGTGCCAGCAGCGCCCTACCGACAGGGAAAGCGTCACCCCTCCACTTT. Translation gives CASSALPTGKASPLHF. The chain carries TRBV9 and TRBJ1-6; 7 bases match TRBD1. Germline V gene sequence: CDR1 SGDLS, CDR2 YYNGEE. The CDR3 spans 16 residues. V was clipped by 3 bases and J by 10 bases; unmatched bases: 13. Looking up the rest from reference TRBV9 and TRBJ1-6 gives the full variable domain: DSGVTQTPKHLITATGQRVTLRCSPRSGDLSVYWYQQSLDQGLQFLIQYYNGEERAKGNILERFSAQQFPDLHSELNLSSLELGDSALYFCASSALPTGKASPLHFGNGTRLTVT.

A few counts support this clone. The chain's CDR3 is CASSSGTGALDTQYF. Written as DNA, the CDR3 is TGTGCCAGCAGTTCCGGGACAGGGGCCTTAGATACGCAGTATTTT. The chain links TRBV7-7 to TRBJ2-3; 10 bases map to TRBD1. CDR3 length equals 15 residues. The V gene end was trimmed by 6 bases and the J gene end by 5 bases; junction bases not matched to a gene: 8. Germline V lookup: CDR1 SSHAT, CDR2 FNYEAQ (reference sequence). Together with reference TRBV7-7 and TRBJ2-3, the CDR3 gives the full variable domain: GAGVSQSPRYKVTKRGQDVTLRCDPISSHATLYWYQQALGQGPEFLTYFNYEAQPDKSGLPSDRFSAERPEGSISTLTIQRTEQRDSAMYRCASSSGTGALDTQYFGPGTRLTVL.

This clone was observed a few times. The chain combines TRBV30 with TRBJ1-5, with unresolved D. Germline CDR1 and CDR2: GTSNPN and SVGIG (reference sequence). V was cut by 2 bases and J by 2 bases, with 10 bases left in between. The CDR3 is made up of 14 amino acids. CDR3 sequence reads: CAWSRPRRNQPQHF. The CDR3 nucleotides are TGTGCCTGGAGTCGACCGCGGCGCAATCAGCCCCAGCATTTT. The whole variable domain, filled in from reference TRBV30 and TRBJ1-5, reads SQTIHQWPATLVQPVGSPLSLECTVEGTSNPNLYWYRQAAGRGLQLLFYSVGIGQISSEVPQNLSASRPQDRQFILSSKKLLLSDSGFYLCAWSRPRRNQPQHFGDGTRLSIL.

This clone came up a few times. The rearrangement links TRBV2 to TRBJ2-3; TRBD2 matches at 10 bases. The ends lost 6 bases at V and 6 bases at J; junction bases unmatched: 9. The CDR3 is 15 amino acids. Germline values: CDR1 SNHLY, CDR2 FYNNEI. The CDR3 is CASRPSGGVTDTQYF. CDR3 nucleotide sequence: TGTGCCAGCAGGCCTAGCGGGGGAGTAACGGATACGCAGTATTTT.

The J gene is TRBJ1-6, the V gene TRBV9, with 8 positions matching TRBD1. The germline V gene encodes CDR1 SGDLS and CDR2 YYNGEE. The length of the CDR3 is 18 residues. V trimming: 0 bases; J trimming: 0 bases; junction bases outside the gene matches: 5. The CDR3 sequence: CASSVGTGGSSYNSPLHF. In DNA form, the CDR3 reads TGTGCCAGCAGCGTAGGAACAGGGGGAAGCTCCTATAATTCACCCCTCCACTTT. The full variable domain, completed using reference TRBV9 and TRBJ1-6, is DSGVTQTPKHLITATGQRVTLRCSPRSGDLSVYWYQQSLDQGLQFLIQYYNGEERAKGNILERFSAQQFPDLHSELNLSSLELGDSALYFCASSVGTGGSSYNSPLHFGNGTRLTVT.

This clone was counted a few times. This chain links TRBV6-6 with TRBJ1-1; no clear D. CDR3 length: 11 residues. V was cut by 6 bases and J by 11 bases, with 13 bases left in between. Germline assignment: CDR1 MNHNY and CDR2 SVGAGI (reference sequence). As DNA, the CDR3 is TGTGCCAGCAGAGGAGACCTGGAGGCTTTCTTT. Its translation: CASRGDLEAFF.

V gene TRBV11-2 combines with J gene TRBJ2-2, with 7 nucleotides matching TRBD1. Germline CDR1 SGHAT, CDR2 FQNNGV. The CDR3 covers 14 residues. V trimming: 4 bases; J trimming: 7 bases; junction bases outside the gene matches: 6. This CDR3 is CASSSLQGYGELFF. The CDR3 DNA is TGTGCCAGCAGCTCCTTACAGGGGTACGGGGAGCTGTTTTTT.

The CDR3 DNA reads as TGCGCCAGCAGCTTGTCGGGGGACTCCTACAATGAGCAGTTCTTC. The encoded protein is CASSLSGDSYNEQFF. The chain recombines TRBV5-1 with TRBJ2-1; TRBD2 might be the D (6 bases). Germline CDR1 is SGHRS and CDR2 is YFSETQ. The CDR3 runs 15 residues. The germline V and J ends were trimmed by 1 base and 0 bases, with 8 bases remaining between them.

This clone turned up a few times. The chain joins TRBV19 to TRBJ1-1, with D perhaps matching TRBD1 (5 bases). Germline V gene data show CDR1 as LNHDA and CDR2 as SQIVND (reference sequence). This CDR3 is 14 amino acids long. Trimming took off 6 bases at V and 3 bases at J, with 14 bases between the two ends. This CDR3 reads CASRSDPGDTEAFF. CDR3 DNA sequence: TGTGCCAGTAGATCCGATCCGGGGGACACTGAAGCTTTCTTT.